This TCR beta chain was identified during a study of blood T cell repertoires in COVID-19. V lost 6 bases, J lost 2 bases, and 6 bases stayed unmatched. Germline CDR1 MNHEY, CDR2 SVGAGI. There are 14 residues in the CDR3. This clone has only a few counts. Measured with immunoSEQ multiplex PCR; TCRdb has only the in-frame clones, and not every one. Found here are around 140,000 clones, roughly 83% of them singletons; the top ten hold 1.1% to 1.5%. The chain has TRBV6-5 and TRBJ1-1, with 7 nucleotides matching TRBD1. The sequenced sample consisted of peripheral blood. The sequence derives from a man aged 60-69 years with acute or convalescent COVID-19. The CDR3 sequence: CASRLDRSNTEAFF. As DNA, the CDR3 is TGTGCCAGCAGGCTGGACAGGTCAAACACTGAAGCTTTCTTT.